This paragraph reports one T cell receptor (beta chain). Produced via immunoSEQ multiplex PCR; TCRdb's table is partial and in-frame only. Here the sample spans 74,000 or so clones, around 85% being singletons. The germline CDR1 and CDR2 sequences are SGDLS and YYNGEE. Trimming cost V 4 bases and J 6 bases; bases outside gene matches: 4. The CDR3 is 15 amino acids. This sample is drawn from a study of OX40 agonist ivuxolimab in advanced cancers. Study overall: Every 2 weeks, ivuxolimab was infused into the patients intravenously at between 0.01 and 10 mg/kg.

Systemic immunosuppression or autoimmune disease history was grounds to exclude patients. At baseline, cycle 4 day 1, and cycle 7 day 1, blood was sampled. The sequence was collected from an adult with an advanced solid tumor such as melanoma, head and neck, liver or kidney cancer. The chain links TRBV9 to TRBJ2-5; 15 bases are a match to TRBD2. The specimen was CD4+ or CD8+ T cells sorted from blood, collected in a trial of the OX40 agonist ivuxolimab. CDR3 coding DNA: TGTGCCAGCAGCACGGGACTAGCGGGAGGAAAGACCCAGTACTTC. As protein: CASSTGLAGGKTQYF.